This T cell receptor beta chain was found in a study of shared clonotypes between healthy human individuals. This CDR3 is built from 15 residues. The V gene end was trimmed by 0 bases and the J gene end by 3 bases; junction bases not matched to a gene: 1. CDR1 SGHTA and CDR2 FQGNSA come from the germline V gene. Libraries were prepared by immunoSEQ multiplex PCR; TCRdb keeps only in-frame clonotypes and omits some of them. The sample holds millions of clones; 90% to 95% are singletons and the top ten take around 0.15%. With regard to this clone: The same CDR3 is also encoded by other DNA sequences in this sample.

The sequence was collected from a man in his late teens or twenties in good health. Input material: naive CD4+ T cells sorted from blood. Subset here: CD45RA+ positively selected. The chain couples TRBV7-2 to TRBJ2-3, with TRBD2 matching over 9 bases. The CDR3 here is CASSLASGSTDTQYF. The CDR3 DNA follows: TGTGCCAGCAGCTTAGCTAGCGGGAGTACAGATACGCAGTATTTT. The full variable domain, with the rest looked up from reference TRBV7-2 and TRBJ2-3, is GAGVSQSPSNKVTEKGKDVELRCDPISGHTALYWYRQSLGQGLEFLIYFQGNSAPDKSGLPSDRFSAERTGGSVSTLTIQRTQQEDSAVYLCASSLASGSTDTQYFGPGTRLTVL.